This T cell receptor beta chain was captured by sequencing in a study of OX40 agonist ivuxolimab in advanced cancers. The data were produced by immunoSEQ multiplex PCR, yet TCRdb's version contains in-frame clones alone and is incomplete. The data contain about 53,000 clones, more than 75% of them singletons. V lost 0 bases and J 7 bases, leaving 15 bases between the germline ends. In germline, CDR1 is LNHNV, CDR2 YYDKDF (reference sequence). The CDR3 contains 15 residues. Sequencing used CD4+ or CD8+ T cells sorted from blood, obtained in a trial of the OX40 agonist ivuxolimab. The chain has TRBV15 and TRBJ2-5, with D perhaps matching TRBD1 or TRBD2 (5 bases each). This TCR was sampled from an adult with an advanced solid tumor such as melanoma, head and neck, liver or kidney cancer. CDR3 protein: CATSRDRGSGGTQYF. Here the CDR3 DNA reads TGTGCCACCAGCAGAGATCGGGGCAGCGGAGGGACCCAGTACTTC.